This T cell receptor beta chain was observed in a study of cytomegalovirus exposure and HLA in healthy donors. Study information: About 200 million T cells yielded 120 million or so unique TCR beta sequences, as an earlier analysis found.

General study findings and limits: Indistinguishable V segments, including TRBV6-2 and TRBV6-3, were excluded. Certain sequence variants were highly shared and formed a cluster, and this cluster was likely a sequencing artifact. A prior analysis recorded that most TCR beta V segments were productive about 90% or about 30% of the time.

As to this clone: The target antigen is unknown.

Germline loops: CDR1 LGHNA, CDR2 YSLEER. The CDR3 loop spans 17 amino acids. With 0 bases clipped from V and 4 bases from J, the junction kept 8 bases outside the gene matches. Researchers ran the PCR with 60 Vbeta and 13 Jbeta primers. Clones were sequenced by immunoSEQ multiplex PCR, and TCRdb holds only the in-frame ones, with some missing. The sample lists some 79,000 clones; 55% to 70% were seen once. The chain employs TRBV4-3 and TRBJ2-1; TRBD2 agrees at 8 bases. The sequencing sample was made of PBMCs. The receptor's source is a woman between 35 and 50 years old in good health and CMV-seropositive. The CDR3 nucleotides are TGCGCCAGCAGCCAAGACCGAACTAGCGGATTATACAATGAGCAGTTCTTC. Its translation is CASSQDRTSGLYNEQFF.